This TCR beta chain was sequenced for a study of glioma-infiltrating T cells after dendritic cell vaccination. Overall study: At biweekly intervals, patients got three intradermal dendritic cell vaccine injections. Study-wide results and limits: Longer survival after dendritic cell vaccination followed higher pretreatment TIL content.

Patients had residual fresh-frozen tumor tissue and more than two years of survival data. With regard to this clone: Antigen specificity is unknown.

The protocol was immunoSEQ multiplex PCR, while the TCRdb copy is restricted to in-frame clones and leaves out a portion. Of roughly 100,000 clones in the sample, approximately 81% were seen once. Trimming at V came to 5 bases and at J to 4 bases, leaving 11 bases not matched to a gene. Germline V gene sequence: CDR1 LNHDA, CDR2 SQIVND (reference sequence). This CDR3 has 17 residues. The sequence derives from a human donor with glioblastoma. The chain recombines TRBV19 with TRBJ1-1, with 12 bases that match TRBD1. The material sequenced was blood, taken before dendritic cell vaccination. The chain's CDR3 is CASSLGDRGRVGTEAFF. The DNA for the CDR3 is TGTGCCAGTAGTTTGGGGGACAGGGGGCGCGTGGGCACTGAAGCTTTCTTT.